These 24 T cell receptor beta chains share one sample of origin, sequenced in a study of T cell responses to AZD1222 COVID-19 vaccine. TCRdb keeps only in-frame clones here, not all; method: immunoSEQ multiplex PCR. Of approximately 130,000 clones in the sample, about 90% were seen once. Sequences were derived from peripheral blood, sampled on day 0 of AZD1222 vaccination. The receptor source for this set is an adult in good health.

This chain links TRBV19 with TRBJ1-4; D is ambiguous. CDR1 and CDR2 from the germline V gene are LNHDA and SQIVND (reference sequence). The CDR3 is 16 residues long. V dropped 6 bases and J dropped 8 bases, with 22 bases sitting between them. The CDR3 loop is CASSPRGAAVYEKLFF. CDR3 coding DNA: TGTGCCAGTAGCCCGCGAGGTGCCGCCGTGTACGAAAAACTGTTTTTT.

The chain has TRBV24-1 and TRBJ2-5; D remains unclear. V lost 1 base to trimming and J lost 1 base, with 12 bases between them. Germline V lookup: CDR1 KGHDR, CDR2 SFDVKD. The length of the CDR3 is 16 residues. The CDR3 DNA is TGTGCCACCAGTGATTTAGTTTTTGCCGGCCAAGAGACCCAGTACTTC. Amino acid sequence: CATSDLVFAGQETQYF.

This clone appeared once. The CDR3, as DNA: TGTGCCAGCAGCCCTAACTTGGAGGCGCAGTACTTC. Translated, it gives CASSPNLEAQYF. The V and J genes are TRBV11-2 and TRBJ2-7; tentatively, D is TRBD2 (5 bases). The CDR3 is 12 residues long. The V gene's germline CDR1 is SGHAT and CDR2 FQNNGV. The ends were cut back, 5 bases at V and 9 bases at J, with 14 bases in the middle.

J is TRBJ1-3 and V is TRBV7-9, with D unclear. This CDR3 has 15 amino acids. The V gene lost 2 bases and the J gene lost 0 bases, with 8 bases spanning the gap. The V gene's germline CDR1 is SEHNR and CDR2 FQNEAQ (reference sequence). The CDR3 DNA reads TGTGCCAGCAGCTTAATGTGGGGCTCTGGAAACACCATATATTTT. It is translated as CASSLMWGSGNTIYF.

The CDR3 DNA sequence: TGCGCCAGCAGCCAAGATATTGGGTTGAACGACCCATCCTACGAGCAGTACTTC. Protein sequence: CASSQDIGLNDPSYEQYF. The V call is TRBV4-1, the J call TRBJ2-7; D gene unclear. This CDR3 has 18 amino acids. Germline V gives CDR1 MGHRA, CDR2 YSYEKL. Between the trimmed V and J ends, which lost 0 bases and 1 base, there was a span of 19 bases.

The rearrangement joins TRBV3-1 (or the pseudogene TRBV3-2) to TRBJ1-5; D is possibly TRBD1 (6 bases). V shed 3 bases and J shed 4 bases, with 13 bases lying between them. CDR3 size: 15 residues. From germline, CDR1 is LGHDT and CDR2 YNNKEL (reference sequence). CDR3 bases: TGTGCCAGCAGCCAGACAGGCTCCGGGAATCAGCCCCAGCATTTT. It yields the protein CASSQTGSGNQPQHF.

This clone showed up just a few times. The CDR3 nucleotides read TGTGCCAGCAGCCAAGTAACCGATCCGACGGGCACCTACGAGCAGTACTTC. Translation: CASSQVTDPTGTYEQYF. The chain employs TRBV3-1 (or the pseudogene TRBV3-2) and TRBJ2-7; D uncertain. Germline CDR1 is LGHDT and CDR2 is YNNKEL (reference sequence). The CDR3 runs to 17 residues. V shed 1 base and J shed 2 bases, with 18 bases lying between them.

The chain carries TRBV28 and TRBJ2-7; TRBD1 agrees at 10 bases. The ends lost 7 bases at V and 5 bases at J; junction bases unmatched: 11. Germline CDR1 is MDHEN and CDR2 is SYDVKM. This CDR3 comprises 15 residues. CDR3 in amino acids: CASTPRDRGIHEQYF. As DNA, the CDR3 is TGTGCCAGCACCCCGCGGGACAGGGGAATCCACGAGCAGTACTTC.

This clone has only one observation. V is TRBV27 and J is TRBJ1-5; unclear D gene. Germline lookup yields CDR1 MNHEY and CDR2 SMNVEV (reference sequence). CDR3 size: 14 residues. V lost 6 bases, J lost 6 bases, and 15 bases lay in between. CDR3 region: CASSRAETRQPQHF. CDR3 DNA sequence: TGTGCCAGCAGCCGCGCTGAGACACGTCAGCCCCAGCATTTT.

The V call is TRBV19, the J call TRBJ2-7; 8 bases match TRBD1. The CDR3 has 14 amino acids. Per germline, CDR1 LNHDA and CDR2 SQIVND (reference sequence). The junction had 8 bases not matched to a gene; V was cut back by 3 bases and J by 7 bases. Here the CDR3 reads CASSIWQGAGEQYF. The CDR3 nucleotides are TGTGCCAGTAGTATCTGGCAGGGGGCGGGGGAGCAGTACTTC.

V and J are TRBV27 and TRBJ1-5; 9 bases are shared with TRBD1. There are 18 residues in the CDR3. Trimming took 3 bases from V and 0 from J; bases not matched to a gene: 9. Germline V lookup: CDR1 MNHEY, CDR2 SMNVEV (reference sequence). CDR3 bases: TGTGCCAGCAGTTTTGTGAGGACAGGGGTAAATAGCAATCAGCCCCAGCATTTT. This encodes CASSFVRTGVNSNQPQHF.

Here the CDR3 DNA reads TGTGCCAGCAGCGCCCAAGCGGTCGGCTACACCGGGGAGCTGTTTTTT. The encoded protein is CASSAQAVGYTGELFF. The chain has TRBV9 and TRBJ2-2; D perhaps matches TRBD2 (5 bases). V dropped 3 bases and J dropped 3 bases, with 15 bases sitting between them. Germline values: CDR1 SGDLS, CDR2 YYNGEE. The CDR3 length is 16 residues. The full variable domain, in which reference TRBV9 and TRBJ2-2 provide the parts outside the CDR3, is DSGVTQTPKHLITATGQRVTLRCSPRSGDLSVYWYQQSLDQGLQFLIQYYNGEERAKGNILERFSAQQFPDLHSELNLSSLELGDSALYFCASSAQAVGYTGELFFGEGSRLTVL.

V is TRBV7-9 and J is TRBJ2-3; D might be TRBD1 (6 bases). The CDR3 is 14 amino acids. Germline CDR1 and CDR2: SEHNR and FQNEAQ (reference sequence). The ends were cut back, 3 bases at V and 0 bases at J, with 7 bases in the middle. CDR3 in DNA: TGTGCCAGCAGCTTCGGGACAAGCACAGATACGCAGTATTTT. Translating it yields CASSFGTSTDTQYF. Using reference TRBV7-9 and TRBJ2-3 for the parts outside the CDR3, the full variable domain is DTGVSQNPRHKITKRGQNVTFRCDPISEHNRLYWYRQTLGQGPEFLTYFQNEAQLEKSRLLSDRFSAERPKGSFSTLEIQRTEQGDSAMYLCASSFGTSTDTQYFGPGTRLTVL.

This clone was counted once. CDR3 in DNA: TGTGCCAGTAGTATCCGGACTAGCGGGAGAGGATTGCAGAACGAGCAGTACTTC. Its protein is CASSIRTSGRGLQNEQYF. This sequence joins TRBV19 and TRBJ2-7; 13 nucleotides align to TRBD2. The V and J ends lost 3 bases and 5 bases, in that order; junction bases with no gene match: 13. Germline V gives CDR1 LNHDA, CDR2 SQIVND (reference sequence). The CDR3 runs 18 residues. The entire variable domain, with the rest obtained from reference TRBV19 and TRBJ2-7, is as follows: DGGITQSPKYLFRKEGQNVTLSCEQNLNHDAMYWYRQDPGQGLRLIYYSQIVNDFQKGDIAEGYSVSREKKESFPLTVTSAQKNPTAFYLCASSIRTSGRGLQNEQYFGPGTRLTVT.

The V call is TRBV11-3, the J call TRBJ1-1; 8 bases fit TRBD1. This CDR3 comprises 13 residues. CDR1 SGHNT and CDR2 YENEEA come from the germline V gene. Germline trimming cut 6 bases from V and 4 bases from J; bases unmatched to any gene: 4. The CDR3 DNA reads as TGTGCCAGCAGTACAGGGGGTGTCACTGAAGCTTTCTTT. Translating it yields CASSTGGVTEAFF.

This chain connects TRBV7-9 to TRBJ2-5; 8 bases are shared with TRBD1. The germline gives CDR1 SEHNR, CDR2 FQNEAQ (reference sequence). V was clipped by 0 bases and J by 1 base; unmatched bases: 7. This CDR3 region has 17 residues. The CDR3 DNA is TGTGCCAGCAGCTTAGCTTGGACAGGGAGAGTCCAAGAGACCCAGTACTTC. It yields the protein CASSLAWTGRVQETQYF.

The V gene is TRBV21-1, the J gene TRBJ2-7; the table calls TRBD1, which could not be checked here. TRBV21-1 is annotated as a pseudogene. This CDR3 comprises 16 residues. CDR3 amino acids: CASSKKPWGTSYEQYF. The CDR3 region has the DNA TGTGCCAGCAGCAAAAAGCCGTGGGGGACATCCTACGAGCAGTACTTC.

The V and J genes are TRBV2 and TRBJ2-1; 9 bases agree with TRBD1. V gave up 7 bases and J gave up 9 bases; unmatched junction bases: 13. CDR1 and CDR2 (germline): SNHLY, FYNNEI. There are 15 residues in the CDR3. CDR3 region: CASNLLGTGSGEQFF. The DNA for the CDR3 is TGTGCCAGCAATCTTTTAGGGACAGGGAGTGGTGAGCAGTTCTTC.

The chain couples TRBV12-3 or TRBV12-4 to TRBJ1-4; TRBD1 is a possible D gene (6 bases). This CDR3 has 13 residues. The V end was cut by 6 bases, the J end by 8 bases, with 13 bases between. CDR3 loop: CASSQAGAEKLFF. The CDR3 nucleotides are TGTGCCAGCAGCCAGGCGGGGGCGGAAAAACTGTTTTTT.

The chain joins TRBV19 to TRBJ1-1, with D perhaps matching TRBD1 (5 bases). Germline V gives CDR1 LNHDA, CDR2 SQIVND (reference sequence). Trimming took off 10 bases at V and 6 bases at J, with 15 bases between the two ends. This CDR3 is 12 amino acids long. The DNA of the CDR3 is TGTGCCACTTCCGTCGGGGCGGCTGAAGCTTTCTTT. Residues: CATSVGAAEAFF.

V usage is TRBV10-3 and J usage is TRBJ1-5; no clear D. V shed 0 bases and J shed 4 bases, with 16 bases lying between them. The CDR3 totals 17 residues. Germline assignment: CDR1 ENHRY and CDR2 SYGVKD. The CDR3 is CAISESMGYSSNQPQHF. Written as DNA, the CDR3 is TGTGCCATCAGTGAGTCGATGGGGTATAGTAGTAATCAGCCCCAGCATTTT.

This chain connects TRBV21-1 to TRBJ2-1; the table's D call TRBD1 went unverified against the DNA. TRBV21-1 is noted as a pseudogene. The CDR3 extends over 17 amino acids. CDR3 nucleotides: TGTGCCAGCAGCAAAGTGCTCCGGGACAGACGTTTGAATGAGCAGTTCTTC. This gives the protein CASSKVLRDRRLNEQFF.

The chain's CDR3 is CASSVGMSNQPQHF. CDR3 nucleotide sequence: TGTGCCAGCAGTGTTGGGATGTCAAATCAGCCCCAGCATTTT. This sequence joins TRBV2 and TRBJ1-5; D gene unclear. There are 14 residues in the CDR3. V gave up 4 bases and J gave up 4 bases, with 11 bases separating them. CDR1 SNHLY and CDR2 FYNNEI come from the germline V gene.

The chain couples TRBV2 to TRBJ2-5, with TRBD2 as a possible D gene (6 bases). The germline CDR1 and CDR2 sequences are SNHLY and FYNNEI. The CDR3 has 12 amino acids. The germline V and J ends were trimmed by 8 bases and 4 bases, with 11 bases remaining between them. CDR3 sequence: CASGGTSETQYF. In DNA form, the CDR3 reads TGTGCCAGCGGCGGGACCTCAGAGACCCAGTACTTC.